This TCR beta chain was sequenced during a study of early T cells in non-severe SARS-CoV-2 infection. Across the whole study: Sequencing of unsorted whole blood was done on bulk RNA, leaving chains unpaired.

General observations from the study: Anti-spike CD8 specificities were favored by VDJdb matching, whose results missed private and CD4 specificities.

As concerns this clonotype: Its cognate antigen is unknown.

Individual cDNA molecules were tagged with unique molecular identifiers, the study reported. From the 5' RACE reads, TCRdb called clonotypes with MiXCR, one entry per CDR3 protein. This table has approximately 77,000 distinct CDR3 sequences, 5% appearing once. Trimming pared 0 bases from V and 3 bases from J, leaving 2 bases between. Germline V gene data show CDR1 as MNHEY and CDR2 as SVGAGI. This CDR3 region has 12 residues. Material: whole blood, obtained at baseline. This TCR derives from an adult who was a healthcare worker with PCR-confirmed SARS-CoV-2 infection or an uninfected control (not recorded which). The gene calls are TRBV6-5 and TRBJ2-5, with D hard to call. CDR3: CASSYSKETQYF. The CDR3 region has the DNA TGTGCCAGCAGTTACTCCAAAGAGACCCAGTACTTC.